Sequencing of this T cell receptor beta chain was carried out in a study of shared clonotypes between healthy human individuals. Study-wide findings and caveats: Richness estimates generally favored naive over memory subsets. A handful of donors showed sharing of approximately 5% of naive CD4 clonotypes.

CD8 cells regarded as naive lacked CD45RO, were positively chosen for CCR7, and omitted terminally differentiated effector memory CD45RA+ cells. Each of the donors was a healthy adult who was HIV-negative and had not had a recent acute infection or vaccination. Every immunoSEQ plate was one replicate of a subset's evenly spread DNA. Some clones are missing from TCRdb's copy, which holds only in-frame ones; the method was immunoSEQ multiplex PCR. The sample includes nearly 2 million clones, less than 95% seen only once; the top ten take less than 1.5%. This clone has only one observation. Its antigen is still unknown. Other DNA sequences in this specimen translate into the identical CDR3. The source is a man between 18 and 29 years old in good health. Source material: naive CD8+ T cells sorted from blood.

Here the CDR3 reads CASSVGTGANYGYTF. The CDR3 nucleotides are TGTGCCAGCAGCGTAGGCACAGGGGCGAACTATGGCTACACCTTC. The chain carries TRBV9 and TRBJ1-2, with 7 bases identical to TRBD1. V shed 0 bases, J shed 2 bases, and the junction held 4 bases outside the gene matches. The CDR3 runs 15 residues. Germline loops: CDR1 SGDLS, CDR2 YYNGEE.